These T cell receptor beta chains were read from a single sample in a study of shared clonotypes between healthy human individuals. Measured with immunoSEQ multiplex PCR; TCRdb has only the in-frame clones, and not every one. Of fewer than 100,000 clones detected, roughly two thirds appear once; the ten largest clones hold 45% to 50%. The source material was memory CD8+ T cells sorted from blood. The receptors here all came from a man aged 25 to 40 in good health. CDR3s include the opening cysteine and the closing phenylalanine or tryptophan. Each record gives: V gene, D gene, clone size, J gene, CDR3 protein, CDR3 DNA. The D gene is left open where the match is weak. The size entry is marked missing in some rows and otherwise reads once, few, many or a size class.

>TRBV7-8|-|-|TRBJ2-1
CASSLGPSPYNEQFF
TGTGCCAGCAGCTTAGGCCCTAGCCCCTACAATGAGCAGTTCTTC
>TRBV4-3|TRBD2|-|TRBJ2-1
CASSQDGLAGVGEQFF
TGCGCCAGCAGCCAAGATGGACTAGCGGGAGTAGGTGAGCAGTTCTTC
>TRBV7-2|TRBD1|-|TRBJ1-1
CASMGQGASTEAFF
TGTGCCAGCATGGGACAGGGTGCCAGCACTGAAGCTTTCTTT
>TRBV5-8|-|-|TRBJ1-5
CASSLGVFQPQHF
TGTGCCAGCAGCTTAGGGGTTTTTCAGCCCCAGCATTTT
>TRBV5-1|TRBD1|-|TRBJ2-5
CASSKDRGQETQYF
TGCGCCAGCAGCAAGGACAGGGGGCAAGAGACCCAGTACTTC
>TRBV4-1|TRBD1|-|TRBJ1-4
CASSQETTGGSEKLFF
TGCGCCAGCAGCCAAGAAACGACAGGGGGCTCTGAAAAACTGTTTTTT
>TRBV5-1|-|few|TRBJ1-1
CASSLAGDQTDTEAFF
TGCGCCAGCAGCTTGGCCGGCGATCAGACGGACACTGAAGCTTTCTTT
>TRBV4-1|-|-|TRBJ1-2
CASSHAGKDGGYTF
TGCGCCAGCAGCCACGCAGGGAAGGATGGGGGCTACACCTTC
>TRBV9|-|-|TRBJ2-1
CASSAGHLVGYNEQFF
TGTGCCAGCAGCGCCGGTCACCTCGTCGGCTACAATGAGCAGTTCTTC
>TRBV4-2|-|-|TRBJ2-6
CASSGQRKGYSRANVLTF
TGTGCCAGCAGCGGGCAGCGCAAAGGTTACAGTCGGGCCAACGTCCTGACTTTC
>TRBV9|-|many|TRBJ2-1
CASSADGHNEQFF
TGTGCCAGCAGCGCCGACGGTCACAATGAGCAGTTCTTC
>TRBV7-9|TRBD1|-|TRBJ2-1
CASSSDGQGSYNEQFF
TGTGCCAGCAGCTCGGACGGACAGGGTTCCTACAATGAGCAGTTCTTC
>TRBV10-1|-|-|TRBJ2-3
CASSDAMDTQYF
TGCGCCAGCAGCGACGCCATGGATACGCAGTATTTT
>TRBV29-1|TRBD2|-|TRBJ2-1
CSVVPRGLENYNEQFF
TGCAGCGTGGTCCCGAGGGGACTAGAGAACTACAATGAGCAGTTCTTC